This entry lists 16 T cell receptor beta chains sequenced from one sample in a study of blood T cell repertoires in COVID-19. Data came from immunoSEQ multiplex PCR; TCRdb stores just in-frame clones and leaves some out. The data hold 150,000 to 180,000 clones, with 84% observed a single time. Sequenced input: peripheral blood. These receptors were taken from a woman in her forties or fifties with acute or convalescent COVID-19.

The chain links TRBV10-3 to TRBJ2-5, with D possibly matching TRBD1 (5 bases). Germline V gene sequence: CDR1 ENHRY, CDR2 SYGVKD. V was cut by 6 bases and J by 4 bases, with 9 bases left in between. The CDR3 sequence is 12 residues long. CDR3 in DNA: TGTGCCATCAGCACTACAGGAGAGACCCAGTACTTC. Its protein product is CAISTTGETQYF.

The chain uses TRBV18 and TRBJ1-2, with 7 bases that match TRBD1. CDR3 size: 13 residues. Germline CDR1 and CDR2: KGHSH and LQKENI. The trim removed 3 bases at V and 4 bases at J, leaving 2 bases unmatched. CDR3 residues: CASSPGQSYGYTF. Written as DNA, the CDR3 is TGTGCCAGCTCACCGGGACAGAGCTATGGCTACACCTTC.

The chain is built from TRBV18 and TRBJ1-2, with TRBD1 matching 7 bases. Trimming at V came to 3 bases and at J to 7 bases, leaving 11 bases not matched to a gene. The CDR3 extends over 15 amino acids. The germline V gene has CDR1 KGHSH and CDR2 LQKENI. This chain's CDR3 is CASSPRVTGPSGYTF. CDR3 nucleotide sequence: TGTGCCAGCTCACCCCGGGTGACAGGGCCAAGTGGCTACACCTTC.

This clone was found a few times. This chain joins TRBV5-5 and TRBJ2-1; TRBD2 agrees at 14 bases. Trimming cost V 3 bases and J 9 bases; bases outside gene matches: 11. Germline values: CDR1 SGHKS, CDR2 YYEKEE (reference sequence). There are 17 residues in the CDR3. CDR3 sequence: CASSSTLTSGGVGEQFF. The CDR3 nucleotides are TGTGCCAGCAGCTCAACCCTGACTAGCGGGGGGGTAGGTGAGCAGTTCTTC.

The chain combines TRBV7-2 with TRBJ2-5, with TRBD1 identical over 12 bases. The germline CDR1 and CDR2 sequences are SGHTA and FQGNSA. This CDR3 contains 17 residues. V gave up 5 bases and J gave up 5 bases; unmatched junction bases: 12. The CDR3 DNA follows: TGTGCCAGCAGCCCCGTCGGTCCGGGACAGGGGGCTGAGACCCAGTACTTC. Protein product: CASSPVGPGQGAETQYF.

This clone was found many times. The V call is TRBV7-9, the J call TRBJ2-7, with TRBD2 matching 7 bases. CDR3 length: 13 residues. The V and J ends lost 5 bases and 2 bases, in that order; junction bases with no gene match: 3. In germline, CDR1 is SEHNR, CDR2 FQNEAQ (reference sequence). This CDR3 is CASSRRETYEQYF. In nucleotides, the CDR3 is TGTGCCAGCAGCAGGCGGGAGACCTACGAGCAGTACTTC.

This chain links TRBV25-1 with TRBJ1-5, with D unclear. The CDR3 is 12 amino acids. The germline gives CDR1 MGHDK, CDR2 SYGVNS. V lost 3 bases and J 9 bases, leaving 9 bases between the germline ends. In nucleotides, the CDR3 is TGTGCCAGCAGTGACGGAGTGATGCCCCAGCATTTT. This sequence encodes CASSDGVMPQHF.

Here the CDR3 reads CASSPQGAGASGNTIYF. CDR3 nucleotides: TGTGCCAGTAGTCCCCAGGGGGCGGGGGCCTCTGGAAACACCATATATTTT. The rearrangement uses TRBV19 and TRBJ1-3, with 8 bases identical to TRBD1. The V segment lost 5 bases and the J segment 0 bases; nucleotides outside the gene matches: 9. The CDR3 spans 17 residues. CDR1 LNHDA and CDR2 SQIVND come from the germline V gene (reference sequence).

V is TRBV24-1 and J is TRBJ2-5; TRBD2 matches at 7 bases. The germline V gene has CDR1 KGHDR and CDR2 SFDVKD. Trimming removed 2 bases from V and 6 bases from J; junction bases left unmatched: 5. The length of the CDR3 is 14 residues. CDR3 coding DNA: TGTGCCACCAGTGATTGGGCGGGAGATAAGACCCAGTACTTC. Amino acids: CATSDWAGDKTQYF.

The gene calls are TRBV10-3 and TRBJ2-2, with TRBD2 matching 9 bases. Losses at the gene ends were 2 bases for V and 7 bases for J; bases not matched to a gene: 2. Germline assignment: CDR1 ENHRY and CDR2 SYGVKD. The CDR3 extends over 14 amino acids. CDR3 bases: TGTGCCATCAGTGAGACTAGCGGGTTCGGGGAGCTGTTTTTT. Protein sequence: CAISETSGFGELFF.

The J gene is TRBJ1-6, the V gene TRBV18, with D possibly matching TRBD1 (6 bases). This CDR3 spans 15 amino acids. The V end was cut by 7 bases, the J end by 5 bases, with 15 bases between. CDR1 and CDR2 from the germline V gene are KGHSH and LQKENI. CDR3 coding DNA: TGTGCCAGCTTCCCGGGGGGCAGCAATAATTCACCCCTCCACTTT. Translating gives CASFPGGSNNSPLHF.

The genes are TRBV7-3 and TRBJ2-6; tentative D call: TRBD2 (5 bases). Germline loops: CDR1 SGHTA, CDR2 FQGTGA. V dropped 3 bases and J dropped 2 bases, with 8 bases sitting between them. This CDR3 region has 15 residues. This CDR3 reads CASSFSGAGANVLTF. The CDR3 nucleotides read TGTGCCAGCAGCTTCTCCGGGGCTGGGGCCAACGTCCTGACTTTC.

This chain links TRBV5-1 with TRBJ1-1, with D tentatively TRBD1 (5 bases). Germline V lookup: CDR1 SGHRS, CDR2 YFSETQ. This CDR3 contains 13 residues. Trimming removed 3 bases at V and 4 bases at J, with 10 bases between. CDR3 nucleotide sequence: TGCGCCAGCAGCTCGGGGGAGGGCACTGAAGCTTTCTTT. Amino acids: CASSSGEGTEAFF.

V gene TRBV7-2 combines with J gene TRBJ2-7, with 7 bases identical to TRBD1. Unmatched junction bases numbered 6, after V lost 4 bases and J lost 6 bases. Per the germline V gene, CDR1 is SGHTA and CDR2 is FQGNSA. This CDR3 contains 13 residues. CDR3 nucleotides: TGTGCCAGCAGCTCCCAGGGGGTTGGCGAGCAGTACTTC. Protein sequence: CASSSQGVGEQYF.

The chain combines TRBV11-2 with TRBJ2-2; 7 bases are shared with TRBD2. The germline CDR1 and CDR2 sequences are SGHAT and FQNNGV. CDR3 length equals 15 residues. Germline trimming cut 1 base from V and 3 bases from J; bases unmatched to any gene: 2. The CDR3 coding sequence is TGTGCCAGCAGCTTAGTTGCGGGGGACACCGGGGAGCTGTTTTTT. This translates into CASSLVAGDTGELFF. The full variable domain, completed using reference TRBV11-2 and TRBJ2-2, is EAGVAQSPRYKIIEKRQSVAFWCNPISGHATLYWYQQILGQGPKLLIQFQNNGVVDDSQLPKDRFSAERLKGVDSTLKIQPAKLEDSAVYLCASSLVAGDTGELFFGEGSRLTVL.

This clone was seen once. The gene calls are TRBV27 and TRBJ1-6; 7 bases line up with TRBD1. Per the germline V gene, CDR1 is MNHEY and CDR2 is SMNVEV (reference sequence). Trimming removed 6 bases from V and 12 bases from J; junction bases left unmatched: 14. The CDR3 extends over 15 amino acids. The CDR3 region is CASRRTDRDLGPLHF. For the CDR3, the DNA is TGTGCCAGCAGACGAACCGACAGGGATCTGGGACCCCTCCACTTT.